This T cell receptor beta chain was identified in a study of T cell repertoires in cytomegalovirus infection. On the study more broadly: Shared public TCR beta signatures pointed to both CMV infection and a matching HLA type.

Trimming at V came to 0 bases and at J to 7 bases, leaving 3 bases not matched to a gene. This CDR3 is 14 amino acids long. Germline V lookup: CDR1 SGHKS, CDR2 YYEKEE (reference sequence). Overall study findings and caveats: CMV carriers with the relevant HLA were identified by cumulative public TCR beta family frequency. CMV-specific TCR beta clonotypes restricted by HLA-C dominated the ex vivo response.

A word on this clonotype: Its antigen is unknown.

TCRdb itself ran the reads through MiXCR, one entry per CDR3 protein. In the table there are hundreds of thousands of distinct CDR3 sequences, approximately 24% of which are singletons. This clonotype was sampled from a human donor in good health (CMV status not recorded). Some clones in this sample may be carry-over from other donors' samples. The chain employs TRBV5-5 and TRBJ2-1; TRBD2 matches at 8 bases. The specimen sequenced was CD8+ T cells from PBMCs. CDR3 region: CASSLVIAGNEQFF. In nucleotides, the CDR3 is TGTGCCAGCAGCTTGGTAATAGCGGGAAATGAGCAGTTCTTC.